Below are 2 T cell receptor beta chains sequenced from a single sample in a study of breast tumors, draining lymph nodes, adjacent tissues. TCRdb used MiXCR to reprocess the multiplex PCR reads, holding one entry per CDR3 protein. The sample holds 50,000 to 75,000 distinct CDR3 sequences, 45% to 65% seen once. Sample: breast tumor tissue. The receptors come from a female donor with breast cancer. Some clones in this sample may be carry-over from other donors' samples.

The CDR3 coding sequence is TGTGCCAGCAGCCTAAGGACATCTAATGAAAAACTGTTTTTT. Protein sequence: CASSLRTSNEKLFF. The chain joins TRBV5-4 to TRBJ1-4, with D perhaps matching TRBD1 (5 bases). The CDR3 has 14 residues. The germline gives CDR1 SGHNT, CDR2 YYREEE (reference sequence). Trimming stripped 4 bases from V and 3 bases from J, with 10 bases between.

In this sample, this clonotype turned up once. The gene calls are TRBV20-1 and TRBJ2-1; no clear D gene. This CDR3 contains 16 residues. V lost 3 bases and J 0 bases, leaving 15 bases between the germline ends. Germline assignment: CDR1 DFQATT and CDR2 SNEGSKA (reference sequence). CDR3 bases: TGCAGTGCTAGCCCCACCTGGCGGCGCTCCTACAATGAGCAGTTCTTC. As protein: CSASPTWRRSYNEQFF.